The present T cell receptor (beta chain) was sequenced within a study of T cells in Graves' hyperthyroidism and ophthalmopathy. Overall study findings and caveats: The model predicted ophthalmopathy a median approximately seven months before onset.

This clonotype was seen many times. The antigen is not known. At one of its ends the junction is not consistent with the germline gene, which may arise from a read error. In germline, CDR1 is SNHLY, CDR2 FYNNEI. The length of the CDR3 is 12 residues. Exclusion of patients followed from uncontrolled infection, other autoimmune disease, pregnancy or lactation. The source material, RNA transcripts, was used to amplify TCR beta CDR3 regions. Initially, a first-round RT-PCR of the TCR CDR3 employed the HTBI primer set. TCRdb passed the multiplex PCR reads through MiXCR, listing each CDR3 protein once. The data show approximately 510,000 distinct CDR3 sequences, about 45% seen once.

This receptor was identified in an adult woman with Graves' disease, either hyperthyroidism or ophthalmopathy (not recorded which). Sequenced sample: peripheral blood or thyroid tissue (not recorded which). The rearrangement uses TRBV2 and TRBJ1-1; D uncertain. CDR3 loop: CASKNSNTEAFF. The CDR3 DNA sequence: TGTGCGAGCAAAAACTCGAACACTGAAGCTTTCTTT.